This entry lists 32 T cell receptor beta chains sequenced from one sample in a study of CD8 T cells in Susac syndrome. Random hexamers primed reverse transcription of about 0.5 to 1 ug RNA. TCRdb itself ran the immunoSEQ multiplex PCR reads through MiXCR, one entry per CDR3 protein. The table records about 210,000 distinct CDR3 sequences, roughly 94% of them present only once. What was sequenced was CD4+ T cells from PBMCs. Receptors were obtained from a human donor in good health.

This clonotype was seen only once. The rearrangement links TRBV20-1 to TRBJ2-5; D might be TRBD1 or TRBD2, each matching 6 bases. V gave up 6 bases and J gave up 5 bases, with 25 bases separating them. Germline-derived CDR1 and CDR2 are DFQATT and SNEGSKA (reference sequence). The CDR3 sequence is 16 residues long. The CDR3 loop reads CSARAGHSINRETQYF. The DNA of the CDR3 is TGCAGTGCGCGGGCGGGACACTCGATCAACCGGGAGACCCAGTACTTC.

The chain is built from TRBV5-4 and TRBJ2-7; D perhaps matches TRBD1 (6 bases). Germline V gene lookup returns CDR1 SGHNT and CDR2 YYREEE (reference sequence). The CDR3 contains 12 residues. Trimming took off 4 bases at V and 7 bases at J, with 12 bases between the two ends. The CDR3, as DNA: TGTGCCAGCAGCCGGGACAACCAGGAGCAGTACGTC. This translates into CASSRDNQEQYV.

This clonotype came up a few times. V usage is TRBV7-2 and J usage is TRBJ1-5; D unresolved. The germline V gene has CDR1 SGHTA and CDR2 FQGNSA. V was clipped by 2 bases and J by 6 bases, with 8 bases between them. The CDR3 sequence is 13 residues long. The CDR3 region has the DNA TGTGCCAGCAGCTTACGGGTTAGTCAGCCCCAGCATTTT. This translates into CASSLRVSQPQHF.

The sample holds a few counts of this clonotype. This chain connects TRBV9 to TRBJ2-5; D remains unclear. Germline V CDR1 and CDR2: SGDLS, YYNGEE. The length of the CDR3 is 12 residues. V shed 2 bases and J shed 2 bases, with 4 bases lying between them. CDR3 in DNA: TGTGCCAGCAGCGTGGAACAAGAGACCCAGTACTTC. It encodes CASSVEQETQYF.

V is TRBV24-1 and J is TRBJ2-5; 9 bases agree with TRBD1. The CDR3 is 15 residues long. The V and J ends lost 5 bases and 5 bases, in that order; junction bases with no gene match: 8. Germline CDR1 reads KGHDR; CDR2 reads SFDVKD. The CDR3 sequence: CATSGTRTGVETQYF. CDR3 in DNA: TGTGCCACCAGTGGGACCCGGACAGGGGTGGAGACCCAGTACTTC.

This rearrangement joins TRBV5-1 to TRBJ2-7, with 7 bases fitting TRBD1. This CDR3 is built from 14 residues. Germline V lookup: CDR1 SGHRS, CDR2 YFSETQ. J lost 2 bases, V lost 4 bases, and 6 bases had no gene match. DNA of the CDR3: TGCGCCAGCAGCACCGGGACAGCAACCTACGAGCAGTACTTC. This codes for CASSTGTATYEQYF.

J is TRBJ2-7 and V is TRBV7-6, with TRBD1 matching 9 bases. After removal of 1 base from V and 2 bases from J, the junction contained 6 bases not matched to a gene. There are 16 residues in the CDR3. From germline, CDR1 is SGHVS and CDR2 FNYEAQ. The CDR3 bases are TGTGCCAGCAGCTTAGGGGGGACAGGGTCCCCCTACGAGCAGTACTTC. Amino acid sequence: CASSLGGTGSPYEQYF.

This chain connects TRBV9 to TRBJ1-1; D is unclear. Per the germline V gene, CDR1 is SGDLS and CDR2 is YYNGEE. CDR3 length: 13 residues. V was shortened by 4 bases and J by 0 bases, with 7 bases between the two germline ends. As DNA, the CDR3 is TGTGCCAGCAGCATACTAATGAACACTGAAGCTTTCTTT. This encodes CASSILMNTEAFF.

The V call is TRBV24-1, the J call TRBJ2-1, with a possible D match to TRBD1 (5 bases). Trimming removed 0 bases from V and 12 bases from J, with 11 bases in between. The CDR3 loop spans 13 amino acids. Germline V CDR1 and CDR2: KGHDR, SFDVKD. CDR3 nucleotide sequence: TGTGCCACCAGTGATTTGTACAGGTCCAGGCAGTTCTTC. Translated: CATSDLYRSRQFF.

V gene TRBV28 combines with J gene TRBJ1-5; perhaps TRBD1 as D (6 bases). The germline V and J ends were trimmed by 6 bases and 0 bases, with 15 bases remaining between them. The CDR3 has 16 residues. Germline CDR1 and CDR2: MDHEN and SYDVKM. Here the CDR3 DNA reads TGTGCCAGCAGCCAATCCACAGGGCTTAGCAATCAGCCCCAGCATTTT. It codes for CASSQSTGLSNQPQHF.

V is TRBV29-1 and J is TRBJ2-5; 9 nucleotides agree with TRBD1. This CDR3 has 15 amino acids. The junction had 8 bases not matched to a gene; V was cut back by 2 bases and J by 4 bases. Germline V CDR1 and CDR2: SQVTM, ANQGSEA. The CDR3 protein is CSVESRTGARETQYF. The CDR3 DNA is TGCAGCGTTGAAAGCAGGACAGGGGCGCGAGAGACCCAGTACTTC.

V is TRBV6-1 and J is TRBJ1-4; D may be TRBD1 (6 bases). Per germline, CDR1 MNHNS and CDR2 SASEGT. Trimming stripped 6 bases from V and 9 bases from J, with 20 bases between. CDR3 size: 15 residues. As DNA, the CDR3 is TGTGCCAGCAGCCACACCCCAGGGGAACGCCAAAAACTGTTTTTT. It yields the protein CASSHTPGERQKLFF.

This clonotype has more than one count but fewer than ten. The chain carries TRBV27 and TRBJ1-6; D gene uncertain. CDR1 is MNHEY, CDR2 SMNVEV, per germline (reference sequence). V shed 5 bases and J shed 7 bases, with 6 bases lying between them. This CDR3 comprises 12 residues. DNA for the CDR3: TGTGCCAGCAGTCAGCGGAATTCACCCCTCCACTTT. This encodes CASSQRNSPLHF.

The rearrangement joins TRBV20-1 to TRBJ2-3, with 10 bases identical to TRBD2. CDR1 and CDR2 (germline): DFQATT, SNEGSKA (reference sequence). The CDR3 runs to 14 residues. V gave up 2 bases and J gave up 5 bases; unmatched junction bases: 4. CDR3 nucleotides: TGCAGTGCTAGATCGCTAGCGGGAGTAGATACGCAGTATTTT. Translated: CSARSLAGVDTQYF.

J is TRBJ2-5 and V is TRBV24-1; D perhaps matches TRBD1 (6 bases). The CDR3 is 15 residues long. V shed 7 bases and J shed 0 bases, with 14 bases lying between them. Germline CDR1 KGHDR, CDR2 SFDVKD. The DNA of the CDR3 is TGTGCCACCAGCCTCAGGACAGAGTACCAAGAGACCCAGTACTTC. As protein: CATSLRTEYQETQYF.

The chain has TRBV5-4 and TRBJ2-5, with TRBD2 identical over 9 bases. The DNA end lines up better with TRBJ2-1; the J call may be wrong. This CDR3 spans 16 amino acids. Germline-derived CDR1 and CDR2 are SGHNT and YYREEE (reference sequence). CDR3 nucleotide sequence: TGTGCCAGCAGCTTGGCCCAGCTAGCGGGACCCGGTTCCCAGTTCTTC. It is translated as CASSLAQLAGPGSQFF.

The chain uses TRBV7-9 and TRBJ2-1; D unresolved. CDR1 is SEHNR, CDR2 FQNEAQ, per germline (reference sequence). V shed 8 bases and J shed 5 bases, with 7 bases lying between them. The CDR3 spans 11 residues. CDR3 in DNA: TGTGCCAGCCGGTGGGACAATGAGCAGTTCTTC. Its translation: CASRWDNEQFF.

The V gene is TRBV25-1, the J gene TRBJ1-1; D may be TRBD1 (5 bases). Looked up from germline, CDR1 is MGHDK and CDR2 is SYGVNS. Deletions cut 8 bases from V and 3 bases from J, with 13 bases between. The CDR3 spans 13 residues. CDR3 sequence (DNA): TGTGCCAGCCACGATCTGGGGGACACTGAAGCTTTCTTT. Translating it yields CASHDLGDTEAFF.

This chain links TRBV20-1 with TRBJ2-3; tentatively, D is TRBD2 (6 bases). Trimming removed 3 bases from V and 7 bases from J, with 23 bases in between. This CDR3 spans 16 amino acids. Germline values: CDR1 DFQATT, CDR2 SNEGSKA (reference sequence). The DNA for the CDR3 is TGCAGTGCTAGTCCTACTGGAGCGGGCATTCCGAATACGCAGTATTTT. It codes for CSASPTGAGIPNTQYF.

The V call is TRBV20-1, the J call TRBJ1-5; 8 bases are a match to TRBD1. Looked up from germline, CDR1 is DFQATT and CDR2 is SNEGSKA (reference sequence). This CDR3 contains 16 residues. V was pared by 0 bases and J by 6 bases, with 10 bases of the junction left unmatched. This CDR3 reads CSARDGGQGASQPQHF. CDR3 nucleotide sequence: TGCAGTGCTAGAGATGGGGGGCAGGGGGCTTCTCAGCCCCAGCATTTT.

The rearrangement joins TRBV20-1 to TRBJ2-7; 13 nucleotides match TRBD2. The J segment lost 4 bases and the V segment lost 6 bases, leaving 3 bases of the junction unmatched. Germline CDR1 DFQATT, CDR2 SNEGSKA (reference sequence). The length of the CDR3 is 13 residues. CDR3 amino acids: CSAQTSGGYEQYV. CDR3 DNA sequence: TGCAGTGCGCAGACTAGCGGGGGGTACGAGCAGTACGTC.

V usage is TRBV24-1 and J usage is TRBJ1-2; D might be TRBD1 (5 bases). The CDR3 has 13 amino acids. The germline V and J ends were trimmed by 5 bases and 3 bases, with 9 bases remaining between them. The germline CDR1 and CDR2 sequences are KGHDR and SFDVKD. This CDR3 is CATSGQSYYGYTF. The CDR3 coding sequence is TGTGCCACCAGTGGACAGTCATACTATGGCTACACCTTC.

This chain joins TRBV9 and TRBJ1-2, with TRBD1 matching 8 bases. The junction had 8 bases not matched to a gene; V was cut back by 4 bases and J by 9 bases. Germline V gene data show CDR1 as SGDLS and CDR2 as YYNGEE. The CDR3 has 13 amino acids. As DNA, the CDR3 is TGTGCCAGCAGCCCGGCGGACAGGGTCAGCTACACCTTC. Protein product: CASSPADRVSYTF.

The CDR3 region has the DNA TGTGCCAGCAATCCGAGACTAGCGGGAGAGGGTGAGCAGTTCTTC. It is translated as CASNPRLAGEGEQFF. V gene TRBV2 combines with J gene TRBJ2-1; 12 bases fit TRBD2. J gave up 9 bases and V 7 bases, and 10 bases lay outside the gene matches. The germline gives CDR1 SNHLY, CDR2 FYNNEI. This CDR3 has 15 amino acids.

This clonotype was recorded once. V and J are TRBV6-5 and TRBJ1-6; no definite D call. Per the germline V gene, CDR1 is MNHEY and CDR2 is SVGAGI. V lost 1 base and J 4 bases, leaving 5 bases between the germline ends. CDR3 length: 14 residues. The CDR3: CASSYFRYNSPLHF. CDR3 DNA: TGTGCCAGCAGTTACTTTCGATATAATTCACCCCTCCACTTT.

This sequence joins TRBV5-1 and TRBJ2-7, with TRBD1 identical over 9 bases. Germline CDR1 and CDR2: SGHRS and YFSETQ. The CDR3 is 14 amino acids. Losses at the gene ends were 0 bases for V and 2 bases for J; bases not matched to a gene: 0. The CDR3 nucleotides are TGCGCCAGCAGCTTGGGACAGGGGGCCTACGAGCAGTACTTC. Its translation is CASSLGQGAYEQYF.

J is TRBJ2-6 and V is TRBV6-5; D is perhaps TRBD1 (6 bases). The V gene lost 6 bases and the J gene lost 4 bases, with 7 bases spanning the gap. Germline CDR1 is MNHEY and CDR2 is SVGAGI. The CDR3 length is 13 residues. The CDR3 DNA is TGTGCCAGCAGACAGGGAGGGGCCAACGTCCTGACTTTC. It encodes CASRQGGANVLTF.

The chain combines TRBV11-2 with TRBJ2-7, with D perhaps being TRBD1 or TRBD2 (5 bases each). The CDR3 loop spans 12 amino acids. The germline gives CDR1 SGHAT, CDR2 FQNNGV. V was cut by 8 bases and J by 4 bases, with 12 bases left in between. CDR3 bases: TGTGCCAGCTCCCGGGGCGGGTACGAGCAGTACGTC. The encoded protein is CASSRGGYEQYV.

CDR3 amino acids: CARNSVTGETDTQYF. CDR3 nucleotide sequence: TGTGCTCGGAATTCCGTGACAGGGGAAACGGATACGCAGTATTTT. This chain joins TRBV30 and TRBJ2-3, with 8 positions matching TRBD1. The CDR3 consists of 15 residues. From germline, CDR1 is GTSNPN and CDR2 SVGIG (reference sequence).

The V call is TRBV3-1, the J call TRBJ1-1; no clear D gene. Germline V lookup: CDR1 LGHDT, CDR2 YNNKEL (reference sequence). The length of the CDR3 is 11 residues. V lost 7 bases and J lost 6, with 9 bases in between. The CDR3 is CASTSQAEAFF. CDR3 DNA sequence: TGTGCCAGCACCAGCCAAGCTGAAGCTTTCTTT. The full variable domain, its missing parts supplied by reference TRBV3-1 and TRBJ1-1, is DTAVSQTPKYLVTQMGNDKSIKCEQNLGHDTMYWYKQDSKKFLKIMFSYNNKELIINETVPNRFSPKSPDKAHLNLHINSLELGDSAVYFCASTSQAEAFFGQGTRLTVV.

The chain uses TRBV4-3 and TRBJ2-7; TRBD2 is a possible D gene (5 bases). The CDR3 extends over 14 amino acids. Germline V gene lookup returns CDR1 LGHNA and CDR2 YSLEER. Trimming left V 3 bases short and J 2 bases short, with 11 bases between. CDR3 residues: CASSHGPGTYEQYF. In nucleotides, the CDR3 is TGCGCCAGCAGCCATGGGCCCGGGACCTACGAGCAGTACTTC.

In its sample, this clonotype was seen once. The gene calls are TRBV30 and TRBJ1-1, with TRBD1 matching 11 bases. This CDR3 region has 13 residues. Germline CDR1 is GTSNPN and CDR2 is SVGIG (reference sequence). The CDR3 bases are TGTGCGTCGGACAGGGGGCGACTCACTGAAGCTTTCTTT. Protein product: CASDRGRLTEAFF.